This T cell receptor beta chain originates from a study of shared clonotypes between healthy human individuals. Turning to the study itself: Ranging from 18 to 49 in age, donors were a couple of women and three men. A donor's plate count was three for CD4 naive and three for CD4 memory; CD8 naive had two and CD8 memory one. Study-level results: The study generally estimated greater richness for naive than memory subsets. An effect of sequencing depth on clonotype sharing among donors was expected.

The protocol was immunoSEQ multiplex PCR, while the TCRdb copy is restricted to in-frame clones and leaves out a portion. The sample contains some 650,000 clones, almost 97% of which appear only once. Germline assignment: CDR1 LGHNA and CDR2 YNFKEQ. The CDR3 is 15 amino acids. Unmatched junction bases numbered 8, after V lost 3 bases and J lost 6 bases. Of note for this clone: The antigen is not known.

Sequenced material: naive CD4+ T cells sorted from blood. As for subset: CD45RA+ positively selected. The chain combines TRBV4-2 with TRBJ2-7; 10 bases are shared with TRBD2. The receptor was derived from a woman in her 30s in good health. The CDR3 sequence: CASSHELAGVAEQYF. The CDR3 DNA is TGTGCCAGCAGCCATGAGCTAGCGGGAGTCGCCGAGCAGTACTTC.